This T cell receptor (beta chain) was retrieved from a study of human T cells and chemical hapten exposure. Worth noting for this clonotype: Antigen specificity is unknown.

The time point is: patch test 1, 2 weeks after DPC sensitization. The treatment was: therapeutic diphenylcyclopropenone sensitization with weekly scalp DPC. Study-level results: Significantly greater numbers of large CDR3 similarity clusters came from expanded TCRs than from controls.

Trimming removed 0 bases from V and 1 base from J, with 6 bases in between. Germline values: CDR1 DFQATT, CDR2 SNEGSKA (reference sequence). The CDR3 runs to 13 residues. One entry per CDR3 protein, called by TCRdb with MiXCR from the RACE reads. The sample records under 200,000 distinct CDR3 sequences, around 15% being singletons. This rearrangement joins TRBV20-1 to TRBJ1-1; D is unclear. This clonotype was obtained from a woman under 40 with alopecia areata. Some clones in this sample may be carry-over from other donors' samples. The specimen comprised whole blood, sampled in connection with sensitization to the hapten diphenylcyclopropenone (DPC). The CDR3 is CSARDLANTEAFF. For the CDR3, the DNA is TGCAGTGCTAGAGATTTGGCGAACACTGAAGCTTTCTTT.